The TCR beta chain described here comes from a study of somatic mutations in cytotoxic T cells in rheumatoid arthritis. Overall study: Certain V beta antibody-stained T-cell populations, V beta1+ cells sequenced for TCRB among them, were flow-sorted to nearly 100% purity. Regarding the study as a whole: No correction for multiple comparisons was applied to the slight TRBV07 underrepresentation in rheumatoid arthritis patients.

The length of the CDR3 is 16 residues. The germline V gene encodes CDR1 LGHNA and CDR2 YNFKEQ. V was trimmed by 4 bases and J by 1 base, leaving 15 bases between them. As for this clone: Its antigen remains unidentified.

Sequencing was performed with immunoSEQ multiplex PCR; in TCRdb, only in-frame clones are kept and a portion is missing. This sample carries 13,000 or so clones, about 68% of them seen once, and the ten largest clones take 28%. The source of this sequence is an adult with rheumatoid arthritis. The sequenced material came from CD8+ T cells sorted from blood. The chain has TRBV4-2 and TRBJ2-3; perhaps D is TRBD1 or TRBD2 (5 bases each). CDR3 sequence: CASSPLGVGGTDTQYF. In DNA, the CDR3 is TGTGCCAGCAGCCCACTGGGGGTGGGGGGCACAGATACGCAGTATTTT.